Listed below are T cell receptor beta chains from one sample, sequenced in a study of T cells in localized non-small cell lung cancer. Profiled with immunoSEQ multiplex PCR; TCRdb holds only in-frame clones, not every one. This table has 15,000 to 20,000 clones, almost 85% appearing once. The sequences come from peripheral blood, collected before any cancer treatment. Every receptor here comes from a male donor older than 55 with stage I lung adenocarcinoma. Each CDR3 is given with its conserved first and last residue. Each record gives: J gene, D gene, V gene, clone size, CDR3 DNA, CDR3 protein. The D gene is left open where the match is weak. A clone size is listed for some rows: how often the clone was seen (once, few, many), or a class if it is expanded.

TRBJ1-2,.,TRBV13,.,TGTGCCAGCCTTTATGAGAATGGCTACACCTTC,CASLYENGYTF
TRBJ2-2,.,TRBV14,.,TGTGCCAGCAGCCAGAACAGAAACACCGGGGAGCTGTTTTTT,CASSQNRNTGELFF
TRBJ1-2,.,TRBV4-2,.,TGTGCCAGCAGCCAAGAAAGGGGCCCTAACTATGGCTACACCTTC,CASSQERGPNYGYTF
TRBJ2-5,TRBD2,TRBV6-5,.,TGTGCCAGCAGTTTAACGACTAGCGGGGGGGAGACCCAGTACTTC,CASSLTTSGGETQYF
TRBJ2-7,.,TRBV5-7,.,TGTGCCAGCAGCCCTGGATCACCCTACGAGCAGTACTTC,CASSPGSPYEQYF
TRBJ2-7,TRBD2,TRBV7-3,once,TGTGCCAGCAGGCTAGCGGGAAACTACGAGCAGTACTTC,CASRLAGNYEQYF
TRBJ2-7,.,TRBV5-5,few,TGTGCCAGCAGCTTGGGCTTAACAGGGCCCTACGAGCAGTACTTC,CASSLGLTGPYEQYF
TRBJ2-5,.,TRBV25-1,.,TGTGCCAGCAGTGAATTGGAAGAGACCCAGTACTTC,CASSELEETQYF
TRBJ2-3,TRBD2,TRBV27,.,TGTGCCAGCAGTTTATCTGGGACTAGCGGGGCTCATAGCACAGATACGCAGTATTTT,CASSLSGTSGAHSTDTQYF
TRBJ1-4,.,TRBV6-1,.,TGTGCCAGCAGTGTGCAGGGGACGTCTAATGAAAAACTGTTTTTT,CASSVQGTSNEKLFF
TRBJ2-3,TRBD1,TRBV4-1,.,TGCGCCAGCAGCCGCGAAACAGGGGTAGATACGCAGTATTTT,CASSRETGVDTQYF
TRBJ1-3,TRBD1,TRBV5-1,once,TGCGCCAGCAGCTTGGGGACAGGGAGCTCTGGAAACACCATATATTTT,CASSLGTGSSGNTIYF
TRBJ2-3,.,TRBV4-1,.,TGCGCCAGCAGCCAAGTCTTTGGGGAATATGGCACAGATACGCAGTATTTT,CASSQVFGEYGTDTQYF
TRBJ2-7,TRBD1,TRBV2,.,TGTGCCAGCAGTGAATGGGCCGGGACAGGGGGCTTTTACGAGCAGTACTTC,CASSEWAGTGGFYEQYF
TRBJ2-7,.,TRBV19,.,TGTGCCAGTAGTATTGTTCCCTACGAGCAGTACTTC,CASSIVPYEQYF
TRBJ2-5,.,TRBV29-1,.,TGCAGCGTTGAGAAGACTAGTGAGGAGACCCAGTACTTC,CSVEKTSEETQYF
TRBJ1-2,.,TRBV6-1,.,TGTGCCAGCATACTTCAGGGCGCTTCTGGCTACACCTTC,CASILQGASGYTF
TRBJ2-1,TRBD2,TRBV9,.,TGTGCCAGCAGCGTACAAGCGGGAGGTTACAATGAGCAGTTCTTC,CASSVQAGGYNEQFF